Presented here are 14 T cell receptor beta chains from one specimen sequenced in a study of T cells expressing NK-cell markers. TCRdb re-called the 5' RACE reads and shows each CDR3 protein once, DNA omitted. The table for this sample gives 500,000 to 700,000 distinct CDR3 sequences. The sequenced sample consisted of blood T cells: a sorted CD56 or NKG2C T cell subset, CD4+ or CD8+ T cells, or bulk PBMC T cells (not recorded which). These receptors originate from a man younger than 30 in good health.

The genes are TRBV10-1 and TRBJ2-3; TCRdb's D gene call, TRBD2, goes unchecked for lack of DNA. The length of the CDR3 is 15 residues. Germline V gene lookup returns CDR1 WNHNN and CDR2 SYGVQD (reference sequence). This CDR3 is CASSESREGEDTQYF.

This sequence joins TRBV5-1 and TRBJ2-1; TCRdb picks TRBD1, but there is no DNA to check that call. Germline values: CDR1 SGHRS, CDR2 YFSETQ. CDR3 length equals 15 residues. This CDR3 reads CASSPATGGDNEQFF.

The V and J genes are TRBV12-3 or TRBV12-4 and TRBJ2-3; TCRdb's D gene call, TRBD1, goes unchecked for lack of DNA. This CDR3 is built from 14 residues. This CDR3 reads CASRSGDRADTQYF.

The CDR3 is CASTQRGFEQYF. The chain uses TRBV12-3 or TRBV12-4 and TRBJ2-7; the D call of TRBD1 rests on TCRdb alone, since no DNA is present to check it. This CDR3 has 12 amino acids.

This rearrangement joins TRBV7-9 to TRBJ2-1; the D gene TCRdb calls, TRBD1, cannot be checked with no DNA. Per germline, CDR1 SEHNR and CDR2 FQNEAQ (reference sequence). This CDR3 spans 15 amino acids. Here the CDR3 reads CASSTGQGANNEQFF.

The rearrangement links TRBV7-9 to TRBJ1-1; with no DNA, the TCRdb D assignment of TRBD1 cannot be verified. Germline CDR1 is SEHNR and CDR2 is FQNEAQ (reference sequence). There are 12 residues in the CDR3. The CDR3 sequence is CASSSDGGRAFF.

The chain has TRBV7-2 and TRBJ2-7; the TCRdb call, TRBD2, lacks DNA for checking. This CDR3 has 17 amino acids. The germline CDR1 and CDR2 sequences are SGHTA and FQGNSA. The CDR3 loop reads CASSLGRTSGGVYEQYF.

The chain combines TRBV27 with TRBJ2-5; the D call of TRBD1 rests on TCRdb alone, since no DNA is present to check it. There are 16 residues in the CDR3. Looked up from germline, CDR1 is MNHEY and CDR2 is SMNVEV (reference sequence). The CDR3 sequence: CASSLYTGGLGETQYF.

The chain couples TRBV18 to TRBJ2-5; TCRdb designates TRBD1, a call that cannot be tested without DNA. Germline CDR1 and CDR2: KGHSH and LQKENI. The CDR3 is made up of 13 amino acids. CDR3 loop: CASSPDRPETQYF.

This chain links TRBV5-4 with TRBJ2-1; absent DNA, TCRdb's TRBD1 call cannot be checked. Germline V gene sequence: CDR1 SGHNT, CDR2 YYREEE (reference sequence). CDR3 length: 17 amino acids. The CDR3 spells CASSFPGGTGSYNEQFF.

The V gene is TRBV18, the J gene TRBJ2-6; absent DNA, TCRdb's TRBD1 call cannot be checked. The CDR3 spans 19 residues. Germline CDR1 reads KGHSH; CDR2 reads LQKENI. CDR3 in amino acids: CASSTVITGKVFGANVLTF.

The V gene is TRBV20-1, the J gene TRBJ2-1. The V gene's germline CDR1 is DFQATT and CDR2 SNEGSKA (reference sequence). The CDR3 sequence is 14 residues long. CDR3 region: CSATSETLYNEQFF.

CDR3: CASSQVDGALNTEAFF. V is TRBV3-1 and J is TRBJ1-1. CDR1 is LGHDT and CDR2 is YNNKEL in the germline V gene (reference sequence). The CDR3 is made up of 16 amino acids.

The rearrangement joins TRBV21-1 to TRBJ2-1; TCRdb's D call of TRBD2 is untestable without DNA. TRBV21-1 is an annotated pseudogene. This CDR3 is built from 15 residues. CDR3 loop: CATGDTSGRVNEQFF.